These 27 T cell receptor beta chains share one sample of origin, sequenced in a study of blood T cell repertoires in COVID-19. Produced via immunoSEQ multiplex PCR; TCRdb's table is partial and in-frame only. The table shows 70,000 to 85,000 clones, with around 87% occurring only once. What was sequenced was peripheral blood. These receptors originate from a woman aged 45 to 65 with active or convalescent COVID-19.

This clone was picked up one time. The rearrangement joins TRBV4-3 to TRBJ2-5, with TRBD2 identical over 11 bases. Unmatched junction bases numbered 12, after V lost 5 bases and J lost 4 bases. The CDR3 is 17 residues long. Germline lookup yields CDR1 LGHNA and CDR2 YSLEER. This CDR3 reads CASSSTGSGGAPETQYF. CDR3 sequence (DNA): TGCGCCAGCAGCTCCACCGGTAGCGGGGGGGCCCCAGAGACCCAGTACTTC.

The V gene is TRBV6-5, the J gene TRBJ2-2, with TRBD1 matching 7 bases. The germline gives CDR1 MNHEY, CDR2 SVGAGI. Unmatched junction bases numbered 4, after V lost 4 bases and J lost 5 bases. This CDR3 region has 14 residues. The CDR3 nucleotides are TGTGCCAGCAGTTTTTCAGGGGGTACCGGGGAGCTGTTTTTT. Protein sequence: CASSFSGGTGELFF.

This clone appeared many times. The V call is TRBV10-1, the J call TRBJ1-1; a possible D gene is TRBD1 (5 bases). V was pared by 8 bases and J by 8 bases, with 18 bases between. CDR3 length equals 13 residues. Looked up from germline, CDR1 is WNHNN and CDR2 is SYGVQD (reference sequence). The CDR3 DNA reads as TGCGCCAGCCCGACCAGGGAAGTTTTAGAAGCTTTCTTT. Translating gives CASPTREVLEAFF.

The gene calls are TRBV9 and TRBJ2-1; 9 nucleotides match TRBD2. The V gene end was trimmed by 0 bases and the J gene end by 6 bases; junction bases not matched to a gene: 4. The CDR3 has 15 amino acids. CDR1 is SGDLS and CDR2 is YYNGEE in the germline V gene. CDR3 sequence reads: CASSVAGLAPNEQFF. The CDR3 region has the DNA TGTGCCAGCAGCGTAGCGGGACTAGCTCCCAATGAGCAGTTCTTC.

The chain couples TRBV28 to TRBJ1-5; TRBD1 is a possible D gene (5 bases). Trimming shortened V by 1 base and J by 6 bases, and 10 bases separated the two germline ends. CDR3 size: 14 residues. Germline V lookup: CDR1 MDHEN, CDR2 SYDVKM. As DNA, the CDR3 is TGTGCCAGCAGTTTATTTGGCACAGGTCAGCCCCAGCATTTT. Its protein product is CASSLFGTGQPQHF.

By proportion, this clone is medium-sized. The chain is built from TRBV9 and TRBJ2-2; D perhaps matches TRBD1 (5 bases). The germline V gene encodes CDR1 SGDLS and CDR2 YYNGEE. The CDR3 runs 12 residues. The V end lost 1 base, the J end lost 7 bases, and 5 bases lay between the germline ends. In DNA form, the CDR3 reads TGTGCCAGCAGCGTAAGGGGCGGGGAGCTGTTTTTT. It encodes CASSVRGGELFF.

The chain recombines TRBV30 with TRBJ2-1; 15 bases fit TRBD2. CDR1 and CDR2 from the germline V gene are GTSNPN and SVGIG (reference sequence). The CDR3 length is 17 residues. The CDR3 loop is CAYDGTSGRSSYNEQFF. The CDR3 nucleotides are TGTGCTTATGACGGGACTAGCGGGAGGAGCTCCTACAATGAGCAGTTCTTC.

The genes are TRBV30 and TRBJ2-3, with 7 nucleotides matching TRBD1. This CDR3 spans 14 amino acids. Germline loops: CDR1 GTSNPN, CDR2 SVGIG (reference sequence). J was trimmed by 1 base and V by 2 bases; bases with no gene match: 3. The CDR3 coding sequence is TGTGCCTGGAGTTCCGGACAGGGCACAGATACGCAGTATTTT. The encoded protein is CAWSSGQGTDTQYF.

This clone was detected a few times. The chain uses TRBV4-3 and TRBJ2-1; a possible D gene is TRBD2 (6 bases). This CDR3 region has 15 residues. Trimming cost V 4 bases and J 3 bases, with 13 bases left between them. Germline V CDR1 and CDR2: LGHNA, YSLEER. The CDR3 nucleotides read TGCGCCAGCAGCCGTTCGGGACTTAACTACAATGAGCAGTTCTTC. The encoded protein is CASSRSGLNYNEQFF.

V and J are TRBV30 and TRBJ1-2; TRBD1 is a possible D gene (6 bases). The CDR3 totals 14 residues. CDR1 GTSNPN and CDR2 SVGIG come from the germline V gene (reference sequence). Trimming shortened V by 4 bases and J by 3 bases, and 15 bases separated the two germline ends. In DNA form, the CDR3 reads TGTGCCTGGACCCGAGGTGGGACATACTATGGCTACACCTTC. The encoded protein is CAWTRGGTYYGYTF.

The gene calls are TRBV24-1 and TRBJ2-3, with TRBD1 matching over 10 bases. The CDR3 sequence is 16 residues long. Germline CDR1 and CDR2: KGHDR and SFDVKD. J was trimmed by 4 bases and V by 0 bases; bases with no gene match: 3. The CDR3 sequence is CATSDLGQGESDTQYF. The CDR3 region has the DNA TGTGCCACCAGTGATTTGGGACAGGGGGAATCAGATACGCAGTATTTT.

The CDR3 nucleotides are TGTGCCAGCAGCCGAGGGGCGACTAGCGGGGACTACAATGAGCAGTTCTTC. Its translation: CASSRGATSGDYNEQFF. The V call is TRBV7-8, the J call TRBJ2-1; TRBD2 aligns across 11 bases. V shed 5 bases and J 3 bases; nucleotides not matched to a gene: 9. The CDR3 covers 17 residues. Germline V gene lookup returns CDR1 SGHVS and CDR2 FQNEAQ.

V is TRBV6-5 and J is TRBJ2-7; TRBD2 aligns across 12 bases. V shed 6 bases and J 6 bases; nucleotides not matched to a gene: 9. CDR1 MNHEY and CDR2 SVGAGI come from the germline V gene. This CDR3 spans 15 amino acids. The CDR3 protein is CASRSSGGALSEQYF. The CDR3 nucleotides read TGTGCCAGCAGGTCTAGCGGGGGGGCCCTCTCCGAGCAGTACTTC.

This clone was seen more than once but under ten times. The chain links TRBV7-7 to TRBJ2-3, with 12 nucleotides matching TRBD1. This CDR3 region has 15 residues. CDR1 and CDR2 (germline): SSHAT, FNYEAQ (reference sequence). The V segment lost 5 bases and the J segment 1 base; nucleotides outside the gene matches: 1. The CDR3 DNA is TGTGCCAGCAGCAGGGACAGGGGGCGCACAGATACGCAGTATTTT. This codes for CASSRDRGRTDTQYF.

The chain links TRBV18 to TRBJ2-5; TRBD1 matches at 8 bases. Per the germline V gene, CDR1 is KGHSH and CDR2 is LQKENI. CDR3 length equals 13 residues. V lost 6 bases and J lost 7; bases outside the gene matches: 7. The CDR3 protein is CASSQDRAVTQYF. The CDR3, as DNA: TGTGCCAGCTCCCAGGACAGGGCGGTGACCCAGTACTTC.

The count of this clone is one. V usage is TRBV10-3 and J usage is TRBJ1-1, with D possibly matching TRBD1 (5 bases). V shed 3 bases and J shed 5 bases, with 10 bases lying between them. Germline assignment: CDR1 ENHRY and CDR2 SYGVKD. The length of the CDR3 is 13 residues. Written as DNA, the CDR3 is TGTGCCATCAGTGATTCGGGGGGGACTGAAGCTTTCTTT. Translating it yields CAISDSGGTEAFF.

The CDR3 region is CASSYSYGRTEAFF. The CDR3 DNA is TGTGCCAGCAGTTACTCGTACGGGAGGACTGAAGCTTTCTTT. J is TRBJ1-1 and V is TRBV6-2 or TRBV6-3; no firm D call. This CDR3 comprises 14 residues. The germline V gene has CDR1 MNHEY and CDR2 SVGEGT. Trimming shortened V by 0 bases and J by 5 bases, and 10 bases separated the two germline ends.

As concerns this clone: One junction end does not reproduce the germline sequence, and a read error may be involved. This rearrangement joins TRBV7-9 to TRBJ1-1, with TRBD1 matching over 7 bases. The length of the CDR3 is 13 residues. CDR1 and CDR2 from the germline V gene are SEHNR and FQNEAQ (reference sequence). The CDR3 protein is CASSSQGEPLVIF. CDR3 sequence (DNA): TGTGCCAGCAGCTCCCAGGGGGAGCCTCTTGTGATCTTT.

This chain connects TRBV7-3 to TRBJ2-4, with 7 nucleotides matching TRBD1. The germline V gene encodes CDR1 SGHTA and CDR2 FQGTGA. The V segment lost 4 bases and the J segment 5 bases; nucleotides outside the gene matches: 2. The CDR3 consists of 13 residues. CDR3 loop: CASSSGTENIQYF. CDR3 DNA sequence: TGTGCCAGCAGCTCCGGGACAGAAAACATTCAGTACTTC.

The chain has TRBV9 and TRBJ1-2; D remains ambiguous. V was shortened by 8 bases and J by 0 bases, with 11 bases between the two germline ends. This CDR3 comprises 13 residues. Germline V CDR1 and CDR2: SGDLS, YYNGEE. In DNA form, the CDR3 reads TGTGCCAGTCCCAGGTCTTCTAACTATGGCTACACCTTC. Translated: CASPRSSNYGYTF.

This clone came up once. This sample includes further DNA sequences coding for the same CDR3. The chain combines TRBV5-1 with TRBJ2-3; 9 positions agree with TRBD1. The CDR3 totals 14 residues. With 3 bases clipped from V and 5 bases from J, the junction kept 4 bases outside the gene matches. CDR1 SGHRS and CDR2 YFSETQ come from the germline V gene. This CDR3 is CASSSGQGLDTQYF. The DNA of the CDR3 is TGCGCCAGCAGCTCGGGACAGGGCTTAGATACGCAGTATTTT.

This clone has a single count. As DNA, the CDR3 is TGTGCCAGCAGCCCTAGCGGGGGTGCGAACACCGGGGAGCTGTTTTTT. Protein: CASSPSGGANTGELFF. The V and J genes are TRBV11-2 and TRBJ2-2, with 10 nucleotides matching TRBD2. This CDR3 has 16 amino acids. Trimming cost V 5 bases and J 0 bases; bases outside gene matches: 3. Looked up from germline, CDR1 is SGHAT and CDR2 is FQNNGV.

The genes are TRBV14 and TRBJ1-6, with 8 positions matching TRBD1. The trim removed 2 bases at V and 10 bases at J, leaving 7 bases unmatched. Germline V CDR1 and CDR2: SGHDN, FVKESK. The CDR3 consists of 15 residues. The CDR3 nucleotides are TGTGCCAGCAGCCAATGGAATCAGGGGGCATCACCCCTCCACTTT. It translates to CASSQWNQGASPLHF. The complete variable domain, with remaining parts taken from reference TRBV14 and TRBJ1-6, reads EAGVTQFPSHSVIEKGQTVTLRCDPISGHDNLYWYRRVMGKEIKFLLHFVKESKQDESGMPNNRFLAERTGGTYSTLKVQPAELEDSGVYFCASSQWNQGASPLHFGNGTRLTVT.

The chain uses TRBV19 and TRBJ2-7; the D gene is possibly TRBD1 (7 bases). Germline assignment: CDR1 LNHDA and CDR2 SQIVND (reference sequence). The CDR3 covers 18 residues. Between the trimmed V and J ends, which lost 3 bases and 0 bases, there was a span of 21 bases. The CDR3 DNA is TGTGCCAGTAGTATTGGGAGGACAGGCCCGACCCTCTCCTACGAGCAGTACTTC. This sequence encodes CASSIGRTGPTLSYEQYF.

The V gene is TRBV5-4, the J gene TRBJ1-1; unclear D gene. Per the germline V gene, CDR1 is SGHNT and CDR2 is YYREEE (reference sequence). The V and J ends lost 4 bases and 1 base respectively, with 8 bases between them. There are 13 residues in the CDR3. CDR3 protein: CASSVPGNTEAFF. The DNA of the CDR3 is TGTGCCAGCAGCGTCCCCGGGAACACTGAAGCTTTCTTT.

This clone was counted only a few times. The chain links TRBV5-1 to TRBJ2-3, with D perhaps matching TRBD1 (5 bases). V lost 2 bases and J lost 0, with 10 bases in between. The CDR3 runs 15 residues. Per germline, CDR1 SGHRS and CDR2 YFSETQ. The CDR3 DNA sequence: TGCGCCAGCAGCTTCGACAGTTCTAGCACAGATACGCAGTATTTT. This translates into CASSFDSSSTDTQYF.

This clone was counted once. V is TRBV5-1 and J is TRBJ2-2; D might be TRBD1 (5 bases). The CDR3 contains 16 residues. Trimming took off 0 bases at V and 5 bases at J, with 14 bases between the two ends. Germline V gives CDR1 SGHRS, CDR2 YFSETQ. As DNA, the CDR3 is TGCGCCAGCAGCTTGGAGGGGAAATGGATGACCGGGGAGCTGTTTTTT. It encodes CASSLEGKWMTGELFF.